This T cell receptor beta chain emerged from a study of shared clonotypes between healthy human individuals. Study context: Per donor, CD8 memory used one plate, CD8 naive used two, CD4 memory used three and CD4 naive used three.

The investigators split CD4+ cells into a CD45RA+ naive subset and a CD45RA-negative memory subset. Per the original methods: In the immunoSEQ data, sequences were junction-only and lacked quality scores, so filtering differed. TCRdb's copy holds only in-frame clones and misses some; the assay was immunoSEQ multiplex PCR. Clone size and V and J calls were adopted from that table, with D and trimming inferred from the DNA. The top ten hold 0.37% of the sample, which has some 2,500,000 clones, under 95% seen once. Overall study results and limits: All-four-donor shared clonotypes had higher generation probabilities than non-shared clonotypes did.

Concerning this clone itself: Its cognate antigen is unknown. Other DNA sequences in the sample encode the same CDR3.

CDR3 length: 15 amino acids. Germline V gene lookup returns CDR1 MGHRA and CDR2 YSYEKL. With V trimmed by 6 bases and J by 3 bases, 6 bases remained unmatched. Sequences were obtained from naive CD4+ T cells from PBMCs. Subset: CD45RA+ positively selected. The V call is TRBV4-1, the J call TRBJ2-1; 9 positions match TRBD2. The clonotype comes from a man between 18 and 29 years old in good health. Some clones in this sample may be carry-over from other donors' samples. This chain's CDR3 is CASSPGTSSYNEQFF. The CDR3 nucleotides are TGCGCCAGCAGTCCCGGGACTAGCAGCTACAATGAGCAGTTCTTC.